This TCR beta chain was identified in a study of regulatory T cells in long-lasting Graves disease. Regarding the study as a whole: Favored usage of TRBV28, TRBJ1-2 and TRBJ2-5 was recorded in persistent disease.

V lost 0 bases and J lost 5, with 20 bases in between. Germline-derived CDR1 and CDR2 are LNHNV and YYDKDF (reference sequence). This CDR3 comprises 18 residues. Construction of TCR beta libraries relied on iRepertoire HTBI primers and on Arm-PCR targeting CDR3 regions. MiXCR was run by TCRdb on the multiplex PCR reads, yielding one entry per CDR3 protein. The table lists about 440,000 distinct CDR3 sequences, just under 15% of them singletons. The time point is: newly diagnosed GD, antithyroid drugs for less than 3 months. PBMC-derived RNA was used for the TCR library. Comments on this clonotype: Its specificity is unknown.

The same specimen was also included in a second study, on T cells in Graves' hyperthyroidism and ophthalmopathy.

V is TRBV15 and J is TRBJ2-1; a weak D match, TRBD1 (5 bases). Sample: peripheral blood mononuclear cells (PBMCs), taken at new diagnosis, from a patient treated with antithyroid drugs. The receptor was derived from a young woman with Graves disease. The CDR3 nucleotides are TGTGCCACCAGCAGAGATGTTCCAGGGTTTGTCCCAAACAATGAGCAGTTCTTC. Its protein is CATSRDVPGFVPNNEQFF.